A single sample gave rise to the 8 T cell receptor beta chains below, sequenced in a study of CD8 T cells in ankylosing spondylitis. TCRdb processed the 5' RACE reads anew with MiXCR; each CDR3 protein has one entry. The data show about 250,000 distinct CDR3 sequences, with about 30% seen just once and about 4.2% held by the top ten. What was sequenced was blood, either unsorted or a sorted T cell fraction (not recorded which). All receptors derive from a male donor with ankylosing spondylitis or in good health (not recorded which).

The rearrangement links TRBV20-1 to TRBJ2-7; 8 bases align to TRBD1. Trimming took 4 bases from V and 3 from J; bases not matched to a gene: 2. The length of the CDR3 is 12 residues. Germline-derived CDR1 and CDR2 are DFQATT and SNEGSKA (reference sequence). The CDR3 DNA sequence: TGCAGTGCTAAGGACAGGGTCTACGAGCAGTACTTC. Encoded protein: CSAKDRVYEQYF.

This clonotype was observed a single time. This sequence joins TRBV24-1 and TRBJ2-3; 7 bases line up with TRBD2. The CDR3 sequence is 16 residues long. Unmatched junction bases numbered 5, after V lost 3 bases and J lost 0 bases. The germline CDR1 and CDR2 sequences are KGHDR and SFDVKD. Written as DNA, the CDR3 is TGTGCCACCAGTGATCAGCGGGGATCTAGCACAGATACGCAGTATTTT. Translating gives CATSDQRGSSTDTQYF.

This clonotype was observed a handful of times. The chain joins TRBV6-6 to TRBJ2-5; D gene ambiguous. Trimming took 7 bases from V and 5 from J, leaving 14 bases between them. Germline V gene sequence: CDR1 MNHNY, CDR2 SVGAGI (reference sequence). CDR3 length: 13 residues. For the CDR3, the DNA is TGTGCCAGCACCTACTACGGCGGCGAGACCCAGTACTTC. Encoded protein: CASTYYGGETQYF.

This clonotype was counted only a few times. CDR3 bases: TGTGCCAGCAGCCCCCTCACTGCAGGGGGACAGGGGAGAGAGACCCAGTACTTC. This gives the protein CASSPLTAGGQGRETQYF. The rearrangement joins TRBV11-1 to TRBJ2-5, with 10 positions matching TRBD1. The V segment lost 5 bases and the J segment 4 bases; nucleotides outside the gene matches: 16. Germline V gene data show CDR1 as SGHAT and CDR2 as FQDESV (reference sequence). CDR3 length: 18 amino acids.

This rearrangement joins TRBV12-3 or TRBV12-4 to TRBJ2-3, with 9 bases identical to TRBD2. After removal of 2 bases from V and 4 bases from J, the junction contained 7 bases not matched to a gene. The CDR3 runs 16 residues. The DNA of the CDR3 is TGTGCCAGCAGTTTACTGGGACTAGCAGGTGCAGATACGCAGTATTTT. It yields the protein CASSLLGLAGADTQYF.

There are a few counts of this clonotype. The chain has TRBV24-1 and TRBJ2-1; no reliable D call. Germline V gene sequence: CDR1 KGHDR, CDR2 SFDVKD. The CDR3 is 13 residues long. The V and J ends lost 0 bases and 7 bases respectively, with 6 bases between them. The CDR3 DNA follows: TGTGCCACCAGTGATTTGCAAGGGAATGAGCAGTTCTTC. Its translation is CATSDLQGNEQFF.

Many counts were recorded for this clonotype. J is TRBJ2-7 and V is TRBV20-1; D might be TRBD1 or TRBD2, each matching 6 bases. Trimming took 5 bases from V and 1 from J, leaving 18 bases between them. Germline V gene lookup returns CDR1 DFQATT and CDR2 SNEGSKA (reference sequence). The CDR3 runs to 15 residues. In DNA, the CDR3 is TGCAGTGCTGTCGAGCGGGCCAGGGGATCCTACGAGCAGTACTTC. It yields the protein CSAVERARGSYEQYF.

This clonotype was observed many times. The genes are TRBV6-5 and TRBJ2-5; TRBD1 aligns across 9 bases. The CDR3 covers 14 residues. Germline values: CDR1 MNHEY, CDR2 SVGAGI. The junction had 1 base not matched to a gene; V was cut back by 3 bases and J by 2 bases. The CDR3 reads CASSYGQGQETQYF. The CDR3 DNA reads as TGTGCCAGCAGTTATGGACAGGGGCAAGAGACCCAGTACTTC.